The source of this TCR beta chain is a study of T cells in localized non-small cell lung cancer. Study-level results: Greater T cell density in blood accompanied longer overall survival.

Repertoires were generated with immunoSEQ multiplex PCR, while TCRdb's copy carries only in-frame clones and drops some. Among 65,000 to 90,000 clones listed, around 81% were seen once. This CDR3 is 13 amino acids long. The germline V gene has CDR1 SGHRS and CDR2 YFSETQ. The ends were cut back, 1 base at V and 4 bases at J, with 9 bases in the middle. This clone has only a few counts. Its antigen is as yet unknown. The TCR was taken from a man aged 35-69 years with stage II squamous cell lung carcinoma. This chain joins TRBV5-1 and TRBJ2-7, with unresolved D. The sequences come from PBMCs, collected before any cancer treatment. Here the CDR3 DNA reads TGCGCCAGCAGCTTGATCCCTGGGTACGAGCAGTACTTC. Translated, it gives CASSLIPGYEQYF.